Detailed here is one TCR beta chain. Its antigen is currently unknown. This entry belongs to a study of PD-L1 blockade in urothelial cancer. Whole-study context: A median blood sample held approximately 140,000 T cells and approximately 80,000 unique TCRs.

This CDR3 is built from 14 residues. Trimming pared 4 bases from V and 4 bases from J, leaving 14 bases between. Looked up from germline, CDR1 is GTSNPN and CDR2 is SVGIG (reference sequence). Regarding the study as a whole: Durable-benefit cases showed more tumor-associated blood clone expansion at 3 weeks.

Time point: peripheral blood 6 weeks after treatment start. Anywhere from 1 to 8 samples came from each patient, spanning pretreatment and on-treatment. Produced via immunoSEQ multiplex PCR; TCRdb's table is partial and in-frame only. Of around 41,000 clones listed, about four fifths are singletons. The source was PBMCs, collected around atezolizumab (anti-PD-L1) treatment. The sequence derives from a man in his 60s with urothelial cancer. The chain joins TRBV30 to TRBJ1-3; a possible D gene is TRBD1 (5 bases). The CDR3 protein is CAWNLGGVGNTIYF. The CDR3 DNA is TGTGCCTGGAACCTCGGGGGGGTGGGAAACACCATATATTTT.